These T cell receptor beta chains were read from a single sample in a study of T cells after yellow fever vaccination. Using its own MiXCR run on the 5' RACE reads, TCRdb lists one record per CDR3 protein. Of about 630,000 distinct CDR3 sequences listed, around 12% are singletons. The specimen was PBMCs, collected on the day of the yellow fever booster vaccination. These TCRs come from a man in his thirties or forties who received the YFV17D yellow fever vaccine. Each CDR3 is given with its conserved first and last residue. The order of the fields is clone size, D gene, V gene, J gene, CDR3 DNA, CDR3 protein. The D gene is left open where the match is weak. Size values are once, few and many counts, or a class for expanded clones, and some rows have none.

size: -
D: -
V: TRBV5-4
J: TRBJ1-4
DNA: TGTGCCAGCAGCGTGGGGGGGAATGAAAAACTGTTTTTT
CDR3: CASSVGGNEKLFF

size: few
D: -
V: TRBV10-3
J: TRBJ1-3
DNA: TGTGCCATCAGTGAGGTCGGTCACTCTGGAAACACCATATATTTT
CDR3: CAISEVGHSGNTIYF

size: -
D: TRBD2
V: TRBV4-3
J: TRBJ2-1
DNA: TGCGCCAGCAGCCAAGGACTAGCAGATTATTACAATGAGCAGTTCTTC
CDR3: CASSQGLADYYNEQFF

size: -
D: -
V: TRBV7-2
J: TRBJ2-1
DNA: TGTGCCAGCAGCTTAGAAAATGGGTCGGGTGAGCAGTTCTTC
CDR3: CASSLENGSGEQFF

size: few
D: -
V: TRBV11-2
J: TRBJ2-1
DNA: TGTGCCAGCAGCTTAGATCGTATAGGGGTGCATGAGCAGTTCTTC
CDR3: CASSLDRIGVHEQFF

size: -
D: TRBD2
V: TRBV5-1
J: TRBJ2-1
DNA: TGCGCCAGCAGCATTGGGAATACCGGGACTATTTACAATGAGCAGTTCTTC
CDR3: CASSIGNTGTIYNEQFF

size: -
D: TRBD2
V: TRBV6-1
J: TRBJ2-1
DNA: TGTGCCAGCAGGACTAGCGGGAGGGCTTTTGAGCAGTTCTTC
CDR3: CASRTSGRAFEQFF

size: few
D: -
V: TRBV20-1
J: TRBJ2-7
DNA: TGCAGTGCTAGCGTTCCAGATACCTCCTACGAGCAGTACTTC
CDR3: CSASVPDTSYEQYF

size: few
D: -
V: TRBV2
J: TRBJ2-1
DNA: TGTGCCAGCGGTACCGGGGGAAATGAGCAGTTCTTC
CDR3: CASGTGGNEQFF

size: -
D: TRBD2
V: TRBV5-4
J: TRBJ2-1
DNA: TGTGCCAGCAGCCCGCGGACTAGCGGGAGGAACAATGAGCAGTTCTTC
CDR3: CASSPRTSGRNNEQFF

size: few
D: TRBD2
V: TRBV7-2
J: TRBJ2-1
DNA: TGTGCCAGCAGCCCCCAACAGAGCGGGAGAAGTGAGCAGTTCTTC
CDR3: CASSPQQSGRSEQFF

size: -
D: -
V: TRBV7-3
J: TRBJ2-1
DNA: TGTGCCAGCAGCCCCCGGGGGAGCGTCTACCTTAATGAGCAGTTCTTC
CDR3: CASSPRGSVYLNEQFF

size: few
D: -
V: TRBV30
J: TRBJ2-1
DNA: TGTGCCTGGAGGCACCTGAACCGTGAGCAGTTCTTC
CDR3: CAWRHLNREQFF

size: -
D: TRBD2
V: TRBV11-2
J: TRBJ2-7
DNA: TGTGCCAGCTTCGCCGGGACTAGCGGGAGAAACGAGCAGTACTTC
CDR3: CASFAGTSGRNEQYF

size: few
D: -
V: TRBV7-2
J: TRBJ2-3
DNA: TGTGCCAGCAGCGCACGCAGGGGGGTCACAGATACGCAGTATTTT
CDR3: CASSARRGVTDTQYF

size: -
D: -
V: TRBV11-3
J: TRBJ2-7
DNA: TGTGCCAGCAGCTTATCCAACAGCGCTCTACTAGACGAGCAGTACTTC
CDR3: CASSLSNSALLDEQYF

size: -
D: -
V: TRBV19
J: TRBJ2-5
DNA: TGTGCCAGTAGTATAGATCGGAACAGAAGGGAGACCCAGTACTTC
CDR3: CASSIDRNRRETQYF

size: -
D: -
V: TRBV20-1
J: TRBJ2-3
DNA: TGCAGTGCTAGAGACACAGGGTTATATAGGGGTTCCTACACAGATACGCAGTATTTT
CDR3: CSARDTGLYRGSYTDTQYF

size: -
D: -
V: TRBV12-3/TRBV12-4
J: TRBJ2-1
DNA: TGTGCCAGCGGGACGACAGCGATGACCTACAATGAGCAGTTCTTC
CDR3: CASGTTAMTYNEQFF

size: few
D: TRBD1
V: TRBV6-6
J: TRBJ1-2
DNA: TGTGCCAGCAAGGGGCAGGGGGGTGGCTACACCTTC
CDR3: CASKGQGGGYTF

size: many
D: TRBD2
V: TRBV20-1
J: TRBJ2-1
DNA: TGCAGTGTTGAGCGGGAGAACTACAATGAGCAGTTCTTC
CDR3: CSVERENYNEQFF

size: -
D: TRBD2
V: TRBV5-4
J: TRBJ2-7
DNA: TGTGCCAGCAGCAAGCGGGACTACTCCTACGAGCAGTACTTC
CDR3: CASSKRDYSYEQYF

size: -
D: -
V: TRBV16
J: TRBJ1-2
DNA: TGTGCCAGCAGCCAAATCCCCCCGACCCTACCTTATGGCTACACCTTC
CDR3: CASSQIPPTLPYGYTF

size: -
D: -
V: TRBV20-1
J: TRBJ2-2
DNA: TGCAGTGCCGGTCAGATTACAGGGAACACCGGGGAGCTGTTTTTT
CDR3: CSAGQITGNTGELFF

size: -
D: -
V: TRBV6-2/TRBV6-3
J: TRBJ2-3
DNA: TGTGCCAGCAGTTACTCGAAGGTGGCGGCAGATACGCAGTATTTT
CDR3: CASSYSKVAADTQYF

size: few
D: -
V: TRBV5-1
J: TRBJ2-1
DNA: TGCGCCAGCAGCCGGGGCGACGGTCACTACAATGAGCAGTTCTTC
CDR3: CASSRGDGHYNEQFF

size: many
D: -
V: TRBV20-1
J: TRBJ2-7
DNA: TGCAGTGCTAGTCTCAACAGAATAAACGAGCAGTACTTC
CDR3: CSASLNRINEQYF

size: few
D: TRBD2
V: TRBV24-1
J: TRBJ2-1
DNA: TGTGCCACCAGCAGCGGGACTAGCGGCGCTGATGAGCAGTTCTTC
CDR3: CATSSGTSGADEQFF

size: -
D: TRBD2
V: TRBV2
J: TRBJ2-2
DNA: TGTGCCAGCAGTCCCCAAGCGGGAGGCACCGGGGAGCTGTTTTTT
CDR3: CASSPQAGGTGELFF

size: -
D: TRBD1
V: TRBV4-3
J: TRBJ1-5
DNA: TGCGCCAGCAGCCAAGATCTTTCAGGGACAGGGGACAATCAGCCCCAGCATTTT
CDR3: CASSQDLSGTGDNQPQHF

size: few
D: -
V: TRBV5-1
J: TRBJ2-1
DNA: TGCGCCAGCAGCTTGGTCTGGAATGAGCAGTTCTTC
CDR3: CASSLVWNEQFF

size: few
D: -
V: TRBV25-1
J: TRBJ2-7
DNA: TGTGCCAGCAGGAGCCCAGGAGATTACGAGCAGTACTTC
CDR3: CASRSPGDYEQYF

size: -
D: -
V: TRBV11-2
J: TRBJ2-5
DNA: TGTGCCAGCAGCGGAGGCGGAGAGACCCAGTACTTC
CDR3: CASSGGGETQYF

size: medium-sized
D: -
V: TRBV20-1
J: TRBJ2-7
DNA: TGCAGTGCCCTAAGGATAGAGCAGTACTTC
CDR3: CSALRIEQYF

size: -
D: -
V: TRBV6-2/TRBV6-3
J: TRBJ2-5
DNA: TGTGCCAGCAGCTACCCCGGCGAAGAGACCCAGTACTTC
CDR3: CASSYPGEETQYF

size: -
D: -
V: TRBV10-3
J: TRBJ1-1
DNA: TGTGCCATCGCTCAGGGAAGTACTGAAGCTTTCTTT
CDR3: CAIAQGSTEAFF

size: -
D: TRBD2
V: TRBV9
J: TRBJ2-5
DNA: TGTGCCAGCAGCGTAGTTAGCGGGAGTGGCGGGACCCAGTACTTC
CDR3: CASSVVSGSGGTQYF

size: few
D: -
V: TRBV18
J: TRBJ2-5
DNA: TGTGCCAGCTCATCAAGTATGGGAGGAGGAGGAGAGACCCAGTACTTC
CDR3: CASSSSMGGGGETQYF

size: -
D: -
V: TRBV12-3/TRBV12-4
J: TRBJ2-7
DNA: TGTGCCAGCAGTTTAGAGTCGGGACCCACCTACGAGCAGTACTTC
CDR3: CASSLESGPTYEQYF

size: -
D: TRBD1
V: TRBV5-6
J: TRBJ1-1
DNA: TGTGCCAGCAGTTACTACGGGACAGGGGACACTGAAGCTTTCTTT
CDR3: CASSYYGTGDTEAFF

size: -
D: -
V: TRBV7-6
J: TRBJ2-1
DNA: TGTGCCAGCATGCAGGGGACCAGCTCCTACAATGAGCAGTTCTTC
CDR3: CASMQGTSSYNEQFF

size: few
D: TRBD2
V: TRBV20-1
J: TRBJ2-3
DNA: TGCAGTGCCGCGGGGGGGGGCGCAGATACGCAGTATTTT
CDR3: CSAAGGGADTQYF

size: -
D: -
V: TRBV14
J: TRBJ2-7
DNA: TGTGCCAGCAGCCAAGAAATTCAGGGTCGCTACGAGCAGTACTTC
CDR3: CASSQEIQGRYEQYF

size: -
D: -
V: TRBV4-3
J: TRBJ2-3
DNA: TGCGCCAGCAGCCAAGATTGGGGTAGTTTTAGGTCGGATACGCAGTATTTT
CDR3: CASSQDWGSFRSDTQYF

size: -
D: TRBD2
V: TRBV20-1
J: TRBJ2-5
DNA: TGCAGTGCTAGGACTAGCTGGGGAAAAGAGACCCAGTACTTC
CDR3: CSARTSWGKETQYF

size: -
D: -
V: TRBV20-1
J: TRBJ2-1
DNA: TGCAGTGCAAGCATGGGGGGCCTGCTGCGTGGGAGTGGCTATGAGCAGTTCTTC
CDR3: CSASMGGLLRGSGYEQFF